In its sample, the clone carrying this TCR beta chain was seen a few times. This sample's treatment: oral pan-JAK inhibitor, 5-10 mg twice daily. Alopecia areata patients provided lesional scalp punch biopsies and peripheral blood. This CDR3 region has 15 residues. In germline, CDR1 is SQVTM, CDR2 ANQGSEA. The V end was cut by 1 base, the J end by 0 bases, with 10 bases between. Extracted RNA was reverse transcribed, and the resulting cDNA served as sequencing template. Method: immunoSEQ multiplex PCR; TCRdb's copy keeps in-frame clones and lacks some. The data hold more than 95,000 clones, with 58% observed a single time. The sample comes from a study of CD8+ T cells in alopecia areata.

The V and J genes are TRBV29-1 and TRBJ2-1, with D perhaps matching TRBD1 (5 bases). Here the sequenced sample was CD8+ T cells sorted from blood, taken at week 4, from a patient treated with tofacitinib. This sequence was found in a human donor with alopecia areata. The CDR3 spells CSVEGATDSYNEQFF. The CDR3 region has the DNA TGCAGCGTTGAAGGAGCGACAGACTCCTACAATGAGCAGTTCTTC.